A selection of T cell receptor beta chains follows, all from one sample in a study of STAT5B mutations in CD4+ large granular lymphocyte leukemia. Some clones are missing from TCRdb's copy, which holds only in-frame ones; the method was immunoSEQ multiplex PCR. The profile covers approximately 30,000 clones, with less than 85% appearing a single time and about 7% taken by the ten largest. The sequencing input was CD4+ T cells from blood buffy coats. These receptors were collected from a human donor in good health. CDR3s include the opening cysteine and the closing phenylalanine or tryptophan. The D gene is left open where the match is weak. For some rows the clone size is stated as once, few or many, or as a class when expanded; others skip it.

abundance | j_gene | d_gene | v_gene | CDR3nt | CDR3aa
few | TRBJ1-1 | . | TRBV10-3 | TGTGCCATCAGTGAGTCGACGGGGCAGGGCATGAACACTGAAGCTTTCTTT | CAISESTGQGMNTEAFF
once | TRBJ2-7 | TRBD1 | TRBV7-2 | TGTGCCAGCAGTCTGTTACCGGGACAGGGCTACGAGCAGTACTTC | CASSLLPGQGYEQYF
. | TRBJ2-5 | . | TRBV9 | TGTGCCAGCAGCGGAGGGATCACCGGTGAGACCCAGTACTTC | CASSGGITGETQYF
. | TRBJ2-1 | . | TRBV15 | TGTGCCACCAGCAGAGCTGGTTCATACAATGAGCAGTTCTTC | CATSRAGSYNEQFF
. | TRBJ1-1 | . | TRBV27 | TGTGCCAGCAGTTCTTCCCCGGGGAGGGAGCACACTGAAGCTTTCTTT | CASSSSPGREHTEAFF
. | TRBJ2-3 | TRBD1 | TRBV7-3 | TGTGCCAGCAGCTTAAGGCCCAGGGGGCTCACAGATACGCAGTATTTT | CASSLRPRGLTDTQYF
. | TRBJ2-1 | TRBD2 | TRBV27 | TGTGCCAGCAGTTTACTCACTAGCGGGAGAGAGAATGAGCAGTTCTTC | CASSLLTSGRENEQFF
. | TRBJ1-2 | TRBD1 | TRBV6-1 | TGTGCCAGCAGGGAGACAGGGTGGGGAAACTATGGCTACACCTTC | CASRETGWGNYGYTF
. | TRBJ2-3 | . | TRBV9 | TGTGCCAGCAGCTCCTTAGCTTTGAGCACAGATACGCAGTATTTT | CASSSLALSTDTQYF
. | TRBJ2-3 | TRBD2 | TRBV7-2 | TGTGCCAGCAGCTCGACCGGGACTAACCACCGGGGCACAGATACGCAGTATTTT | CASSSTGTNHRGTDTQYF
. | TRBJ2-7 | TRBD2 | TRBV27 | TGTGCCAGCAGTGCCAGGGGGCGATGGACTAGCGGGAGGTGGGACGAGCAGTACTTC | CASSARGRWTSGRWDEQYF
. | TRBJ1-5 | . | TRBV5-5 | TGTGCCAGCAGCCGCGCGCTGGAACGCAATCAGCCCCAGCATTTT | CASSRALERNQPQHF
. | TRBJ1-5 | TRBD1 | TRBV2 | TGTGCCAGCAGCCTACAGGGGGTGAGCAATCAGCCCCAGCATTTT | CASSLQGVSNQPQHF
. | TRBJ2-1 | . | TRBV2 | TGTGCCAGCAGTCCGGACGGACGGGGGAGTTACAATGAGCAGTTCTTC | CASSPDGRGSYNEQFF
. | TRBJ1-2 | . | TRBV27 | TGTGCCAGCAGTCACCGGGACGGAGACTATGGCTACACCTTC | CASSHRDGDYGYTF
. | TRBJ2-5 | TRBD2 | TRBV7-7 | TGTGCTAGCAGCTTACTAGCGGGGGGGCTCCAAGAGACCCAGTACTTC | CASSLLAGGLQETQYF
. | TRBJ2-7 | TRBD1 | TRBV6-1 | TGTGCCAGCAGTGAAGGGCTGGGACAGACCACTTACGAGCAGTACTTC | CASSEGLGQTTYEQYF
. | TRBJ2-7 | . | TRBV19 | TGTGCCAGTAGTGAACGATTTCCCCCCTACGAGCAGTACTTC | CASSERFPPYEQYF
. | TRBJ1-2 | . | TRBV15 | TGTGCCACCCGTCGGGGGACGGAAGAGACCTATGGCTACACCTTC | CATRRGTEETYGYTF
. | TRBJ2-1 | . | TRBV29-1 | TGCAGCGTGGGGGGTGGGACAAGAACCTACAATGAGCAGTTCTTC | CSVGGGTRTYNEQFF
once | TRBJ2-6 | . | TRBV7-2 | TGTGCCAGCAGCTCCCTCAGGGCCAACGTCCTGACTTTC | CASSSLRANVLTF
few | TRBJ2-5 | TRBD1 | TRBV4-2 | TGTGCCAGCAGCCTTTACCACGCCACCGGGACAGGGGGCCGCGAGACCCAGTACTTC | CASSLYHATGTGGRETQYF
. | TRBJ2-5 | . | TRBV5-5 | TGTGCCAGCAGCTTGGCCCGACCCTCCGCGGAGACCCAGTACTTC | CASSLARPSAETQYF
. | TRBJ2-5 | TRBD2 | TRBV4-1 | TGCGCCAGCAGCCAGGTTCCCTCTTTCGGGACTAGCTATGGAGAGACCCAGTACTTC | CASSQVPSFGTSYGETQYF
. | TRBJ2-1 | . | TRBV2 | TGTGCCAGCACTATCCTAGCGTACGACAATGAGCAGTTCTTC | CASTILAYDNEQFF
. | TRBJ1-4 | . | TRBV7-9 | TGTGCCAGCAGCTTTGGGGGATTGGGTAATGAAAAACTGTTTTTT | CASSFGGLGNEKLFF
. | TRBJ2-3 | TRBD2 | TRBV7-2 | TGTGCCAGCAGCTTACTAGCGGGCACAGATACGCAGTATTTT | CASSLLAGTDTQYF
. | TRBJ2-7 | TRBD1 | TRBV12-5 | TGTGCTAGTGGTTTGGGACAGGGGGCCTACGAGCAGTACTTC | CASGLGQGAYEQYF
. | TRBJ2-1 | TRBD2 | TRBV5-1 | TGCGCCAGCAGCTACATAGCGGGAGGTCTCAATGAGCAGTTCTTC | CASSYIAGGLNEQFF
. | TRBJ2-7 | TRBD2 | TRBV9 | TGTGCCAGCAGCGTAGGGCCAGCGGGAACCTACGAGCAGTACTTC | CASSVGPAGTYEQYF
. | TRBJ1-2 | . | TRBV27 | TGTGCCAGCAGTTTAAGGGTTGGGGTTGGCGGCTACACCTTC | CASSLRVGVGGYTF
. | TRBJ2-5 | . | TRBV2 | TGTGCCAGCAGTGAAGGGGGGGCAACGGAGACCCAGTACTTC | CASSEGGATETQYF
. | TRBJ2-6 | TRBD1 | TRBV10-3 | TGTGCCATCAGTGTAGGGGACAGGGCTGGGGCCAACGTCCTGACTTTC | CAISVGDRAGANVLTF
. | TRBJ2-7 | . | TRBV7-9 | TGTGCCAGCAGCTTAGTGGGACTCACTCGAAGAGGGCAGTACTTC | CASSLVGLTRRGQYF
. | TRBJ2-1 | . | TRBV11-3 | TGTGCCAGCAGCCTAAGCTGGAAGAATGAGCAGTTCTTC | CASSLSWKNEQFF
few | TRBJ2-4 | . | TRBV7-9 | TGTGCCAGCAGCTTAGAAGGGTTAGGGAACATTCAGTACTTC | CASSLEGLGNIQYF
few | TRBJ1-2 | TRBD1 | TRBV7-9 | TGTGCCAGCAGCCCACAGGGGGGGAACTATGGCTACACCTTC | CASSPQGGNYGYTF
once | TRBJ2-1 | TRBD2 | TRBV18 | TGTGCCAGCTCCCCAACTCCCGGGACTAGCGGGAGTCCGTTCTCCCGTTTCGCTGAGCAGTTCTTC | CASSPTPGTSGSPFSRFAEQFF
few | TRBJ1-1 | . | TRBV20-1 | TGCAGTGCTAGAGTTCAGGTTGAAGCTTTCTTT | CSARVQVEAFF
few | TRBJ2-5 | . | TRBV5-4 | TGTGCCAGCAGCTTCCTCCAAGAGACCCAGTACTTC | CASSFLQETQYF
. | TRBJ2-5 | TRBD2 | TRBV5-1 | TGCGCCAGCAGCACAGCTAGCGGGACGCAAGAGACCCAGTACTTC | CASSTASGTQETQYF
. | TRBJ2-2 | . | TRBV2 | TGTGCCACCTCTAACACCGGGGAGCTGTTTTTT | CATSNTGELFF
. | TRBJ2-2 | TRBD2 | TRBV10-3 | TGTGCCATCAGTCTAGCGGGAGTCCACACCGGGGAGCTGTTTTTT | CAISLAGVHTGELFF
. | TRBJ1-2 | . | TRBV19 | TGTGCCAGTAGTATCGGCAGGTCCTATGGCTACACCTTC | CASSIGRSYGYTF
. | TRBJ2-5 | . | TRBV19 | TGTGCCAGTAGTCCAGCCGTTGTACGGGCCCAGTACTTC | CASSPAVVRAQYF
few | TRBJ1-5 | . | TRBV29-1 | TGCAGCGTAACCACAGGGTCGGGCAATCAGCCCCAGCATTTT | CSVTTGSGNQPQHF
. | TRBJ2-3 | . | TRBV7-2 | TGTGCCAGCAGCTTAGTGGCGGGGACAGATACGCAGTATTTT | CASSLVAGTDTQYF
. | TRBJ2-3 | . | TRBV4-2 | TGTGCCAGCAGCCAAGGGCTACGACGCACAGATACGCAGTATTTT | CASSQGLRRTDTQYF
. | TRBJ1-1 | TRBD1 | TRBV29-1 | TGCAGCGTTGGAGGCGGGGTGGGGGACAGGGGGCAGACTGAAGCTTTCTTT | CSVGGGVGDRGQTEAFF
. | TRBJ1-6 | TRBD1 | TRBV2 | TGTGCCAGCAGTGAGAGGGGGACAGTTAATTCACCCCTCCACTTT | CASSERGTVNSPLHF
. | TRBJ2-5 | TRBD2 | TRBV7-2 | TGTGCCAGCAGCCGGGGACTAGCGGGGGATTTGGAGACCCAGTACTTC | CASSRGLAGDLETQYF
. | TRBJ2-5 | . | TRBV28 | TGTGCCAGCAGGAGGGAAGAGACCCAGTACTTC | CASRREETQYF
once | TRBJ2-7 | . | TRBV7-2 | TGTGCCAGCAGCTTACGGGACCCCGGGTACGAGCAGTACTTC | CASSLRDPGYEQYF
. | TRBJ2-3 | . | TRBV25-1 | TGTGCCAGCTTGATAGCGGATACGCAGTATTTT | CASLIADTQYF
. | TRBJ2-3 | . | TRBV7-9 | TGTGCCAGCAGCTTAGGAAGTACGGGGCCAGATACGCAGTATTTT | CASSLGSTGPDTQYF
. | TRBJ1-5 | . | TRBV6-1 | TGTGCCAGCAGTGAAGACGGAACCCAGCCCCAGCATTTT | CASSEDGTQPQHF
. | TRBJ1-1 | . | TRBV6-6 | TGTGCCAGCAGCCCAGGACAGACTCGCACTGAAGCTTTCTTT | CASSPGQTRTEAFF